The 27 T cell receptor beta chains below all came from one sample that was sequenced in a study of shared clonotypes between healthy human individuals. Only in-frame clones appear in the TCRdb table, and some are missing; sequencing was by immunoSEQ multiplex PCR. The sample has 550,000 to 650,000 clones, around 96% seen once. The naive CD8 population came from CD45RO-negative cells selected for CCR7, without terminally differentiated effector memory CD45RA+ cells. Sequencing used naive CD8+ T cells sorted from blood. The source is a woman aged 25 to 39 in good health.

The V gene is TRBV5-6, the J gene TRBJ2-7, with 10 bases aligning to TRBD2. The V segment lost 4 bases and the J segment 7 bases; nucleotides outside the gene matches: 8. The CDR3 covers 14 residues. CDR1 and CDR2 (germline): SGHDT, YYEEEE. The chain's CDR3 is CASSALAGVREQYF. CDR3 sequence (DNA): TGTGCCAGCAGCGCCCTAGCGGGAGTCCGGGAGCAGTACTTC. The full variable domain, rest sourced from reference TRBV5-6 and TRBJ2-7, is DAGVTQSPTHLIKTRGQQVTLRCSPKSGHDTVSWYQQALGQGPQFIFQYYEEEERQRGNFPDRFSGHQFPNYSSELNVNALLLGDSALYLCASSALAGVREQYFGPGTRLTVT.

The V and J genes are TRBV27 and TRBJ2-1, with D possibly matching TRBD1 (6 bases). Germline loops: CDR1 MNHEY, CDR2 SMNVEV (reference sequence). The V gene lost 2 bases and the J gene lost 6 bases, with 14 bases spanning the gap. The CDR3 loop spans 15 amino acids. The CDR3 region is CASSLGPGTLNEQFF. The CDR3 DNA reads TGTGCCAGCAGTTTAGGGCCAGGGACACTCAATGAGCAGTTCTTC.

About this clone itself: This sample includes further DNA sequences coding for the same CDR3. The chain recombines TRBV7-9 with TRBJ2-1, with a weak D call TRBD2 (6 bases). CDR3 size: 14 residues. Germline V gives CDR1 SEHNR, CDR2 FQNEAQ (reference sequence). V was trimmed by 3 bases and J by 0 bases, leaving 6 bases between them. As DNA, the CDR3 is TGTGCCAGCAGCTTGACTAGCTCCTACAATGAGCAGTTCTTC. Translation: CASSLTSSYNEQFF.

This chain joins TRBV4-1 and TRBJ2-5; 7 nucleotides match TRBD1. The J call may be in error: the DNA end matches TRBJ2-7 better. The CDR3 length is 14 residues. The germline V gene encodes CDR1 MGHRA and CDR2 YSYEKL. CDR3 sequence: CASSHPGQTYEQYF. CDR3 bases: TGCGCCAGCAGCCATCCGGGACAGACCTACGAGCAGTACTTC.

The V call is TRBV19, the J call TRBJ2-7; TRBD1 matches at 8 bases. V lost 5 bases to trimming and J lost 2 bases; unmatched junction nucleotides: 8. The CDR3 is 15 residues long. Germline V CDR1 and CDR2: LNHDA, SQIVND (reference sequence). The CDR3 DNA is TGTGCCAGTAGTCTAACGACAGGGGAGGCCTACGAGCAGTACTTC. As protein: CASSLTTGEAYEQYF.

A single count supports this clone. The chain combines TRBV4-1 with TRBJ2-5; D tentatively fits TRBD1 or TRBD2 (5 bases each). There are 13 residues in the CDR3. V lost 6 bases, J lost 5 bases, and 13 bases lay in between. Germline V gene data show CDR1 as MGHRA and CDR2 as YSYEKL. Written as DNA, the CDR3 is TGCGCCAGCAGTTGGCCAGAGGGGGAGACCCAGTACTTC. Residues: CASSWPEGETQYF.

The gene calls are TRBV7-6 and TRBJ2-5; D is tentatively TRBD1 or TRBD2 (5 bases each). With 7 bases removed from V and 4 bases from J, the gap between germline ends came to 22 bases. Germline-derived CDR1 and CDR2 are SGHVS and FNYEAQ. The CDR3 length is 16 residues. CDR3 in DNA: TGTGCCAGCACCGAGCCGGGGCCACTGCTGGCAGAGACCCAGTACTTC. Protein: CASTEPGPLLAETQYF.

This chain uses TRBV5-1 with TRBJ2-5, with TRBD1 identical over 8 bases. CDR1 is SGHRS and CDR2 is YFSETQ in the germline V gene. The V segment lost 4 bases and the J segment 1 base; nucleotides outside the gene matches: 6. The CDR3 is 15 amino acids. CDR3 DNA: TGCGCCAGCAGCCAGGGGGCAGGGGGCCAAGAGACCCAGTACTTC. Amino acid sequence: CASSQGAGGQETQYF.

V usage is TRBV27 and J usage is TRBJ1-5; weak D call: TRBD1 (6 bases). Looked up from germline, CDR1 is MNHEY and CDR2 is SMNVEV (reference sequence). The CDR3 covers 13 residues. V gave up 4 bases and J gave up 7 bases, with 11 bases separating them. Here the CDR3 reads CASSWGAGQPQHF. The CDR3 nucleotides are TGTGCCAGCAGTTGGGGGGCTGGACAGCCCCAGCATTTT.

DNA for the CDR3: TGCGCCAGCAGCCAAGACGGGACTAGCGGGACGAATGAGCAGTTCTTC. It translates to CASSQDGTSGTNEQFF. The chain joins TRBV4-1 to TRBJ2-1, with TRBD2 identical over 13 bases. The CDR3 is made up of 16 amino acids. Germline V CDR1 and CDR2: MGHRA, YSYEKL. V shed 0 bases, J shed 7 bases, and the junction held 3 bases outside the gene matches.

The genes are TRBV27 and TRBJ2-1, with 7 bases that match TRBD2. The germline V gene has CDR1 MNHEY and CDR2 SMNVEV (reference sequence). V shed 3 bases, J shed 7 bases, and the junction held 12 bases outside the gene matches. The CDR3 spans 16 residues. The CDR3 DNA sequence: TGTGCCAGCAGTTTGTCTTCGGCTAGCGGATTAAATGAGCAGTTCTTC. It encodes CASSLSSASGLNEQFF.

CDR3 DNA: TGTGCCAGCAGCTTAGATGCAGGGTTGAGGACTGAAGCTTTCTTT. Encoded protein: CASSLDAGLRTEAFF. The V gene is TRBV11-2, the J gene TRBJ1-1, with a tentative D call TRBD1 (5 bases). CDR1 is SGHAT and CDR2 is FQNNGV in the germline V gene. The CDR3 totals 15 residues. V gave up 0 bases and J gave up 5 bases, with 13 bases separating them.

The chain uses TRBV29-1 and TRBJ2-5; the match to TRBD2 covers 8 bases. The DNA matches TRBJ2-7 better at its end, which makes the J call doubtful. Germline V CDR1 and CDR2: SQVTM, ANQGSEA. This CDR3 is 13 amino acids long. In nucleotides, the CDR3 is TGCAGCGTCACTAGCGGTCATTCCTACGAGCAGTACTTC. Its translation: CSVTSGHSYEQYF.

The rearrangement links TRBV19 to TRBJ2-3; 9 nucleotides align to TRBD2. In germline, CDR1 is LNHDA, CDR2 SQIVND (reference sequence). V trimming: 5 bases; J trimming: 3 bases; junction bases outside the gene matches: 6. This CDR3 contains 15 residues. The CDR3 nucleotides read TGTGCCAGTAGTCCCTTAGCGGGAGTGACAGATACGCAGTATTTT. Translation: CASSPLAGVTDTQYF. Drawing the rest from reference TRBV19 and TRBJ2-3, the complete variable domain is DGGITQSPKYLFRKEGQNVTLSCEQNLNHDAMYWYRQDPGQGLRLIYYSQIVNDFQKGDIAEGYSVSREKKESFPLTVTSAQKNPTAFYLCASSPLAGVTDTQYFGPGTRLTVL.

This clone was seen once. V gene TRBV27 combines with J gene TRBJ2-2; 10 nucleotides agree with TRBD2. Per the germline V gene, CDR1 is MNHEY and CDR2 is SMNVEV (reference sequence). The CDR3 consists of 18 residues. Losses at the gene ends were 2 bases for V and 0 bases for J; bases not matched to a gene: 6. For the CDR3, the DNA is TGTGCCAGCAGTTTAGCCAGCGGGGGGGGCGCGAACACCGGGGAGCTGTTTTTT. Its translation is CASSLASGGGANTGELFF.

The rearrangement uses TRBV13 and TRBJ1-4; D is uncertain. This CDR3 has 14 amino acids. Trimming pared 3 bases from V and 3 bases from J, leaving 8 bases between. Germline values: CDR1 PRHDT, CDR2 FYEKMQ (reference sequence). Here the CDR3 DNA reads TGTGCCAGCAGCTTTGGGGAGTCTAATGAAAAACTGTTTTTT. Translated, it gives CASSFGESNEKLFF.

The rearrangement uses TRBV7-2 and TRBJ1-5, with D possibly being TRBD1 (6 bases). The V gene's germline CDR1 is SGHTA and CDR2 FQGNSA. The V end lost 5 bases, the J end lost 0 bases, and 11 bases lay between the germline ends. There are 15 residues in the CDR3. The CDR3 DNA reads as TGTGCCAGCAGCCCGGGACACAATAGCAATCAGCCCCAGCATTTT. It translates to CASSPGHNSNQPQHF.

The gene calls are TRBV6-1 and TRBJ2-5; the match to TRBD2 covers 11 bases. The CDR3 loop spans 17 amino acids. J lost 1 base, V lost 1 base, and 5 bases had no gene match. Germline lookup yields CDR1 MNHNS and CDR2 SASEGT. The CDR3 protein is CASSEDRLAGGQETQYF. CDR3 in DNA: TGTGCCAGCAGTGAAGATCGTCTAGCGGGGGGCCAAGAGACCCAGTACTTC.

Comments on this clone: This CDR3 is also generated by other DNA sequences in the sample. This sequence joins TRBV9 and TRBJ2-7; 10 positions agree with TRBD2. This CDR3 is 15 amino acids long. Germline V gene sequence: CDR1 SGDLS, CDR2 YYNGEE. Germline trimming cut 3 bases from V and 2 bases from J; bases unmatched to any gene: 5. The DNA of the CDR3 is TGTGCCAGCAGCGGGTCTAGCGGGGGAACCTACGAGCAGTACTTC. It codes for CASSGSSGGTYEQYF.

The chain is built from TRBV28 and TRBJ2-1; D is possibly TRBD1 (6 bases). The CDR3 is 13 amino acids. The germline V gene has CDR1 MDHEN and CDR2 SYDVKM. Trimming took off 7 bases at V and 14 bases at J, with 21 bases between the two ends. CDR3 in amino acids: CASTLRLGAKEFF. The CDR3 DNA is TGTGCCAGCACCCTGCGGTTGGGGGCGAAAGAGTTCTTC. The variable domain in full, completed from reference TRBV28 and TRBJ2-1, reads DVKVTQSSRYLVKRTGEKVFLECVQDMDHENMFWYRQDPGLGLRLIYFSYDVKMKEKGDIPEGYSVSREKKERFSLILESASTNQTSMYLCASTLRLGAKEFFGPGTRLTVL.

The chain employs TRBV2 and TRBJ2-7, with 11 bases lining up with TRBD1. The germline V gene has CDR1 SNHLY and CDR2 FYNNEI. This CDR3 contains 14 residues. J was trimmed by 0 bases and V by 6 bases; bases with no gene match: 1. The DNA of the CDR3 is TGTGCCAGCAGGGGGACAGGGGGCTCCTACGAGCAGTACTTC. It is translated as CASRGTGGSYEQYF.

This chain connects TRBV19 to TRBJ1-2; D call uncertain. The V gene's germline CDR1 is LNHDA and CDR2 SQIVND (reference sequence). Trimming stripped 0 bases from V and 8 bases from J, with 13 bases between. CDR3 length: 14 residues. The CDR3 bases are TGTGCCAGTAGTATAGATGACTCCAGGCGGGGCTACACCTTC. This sequence encodes CASSIDDSRRGYTF. Supplemented by reference TRBV19 and TRBJ1-2, the full variable domain reads DGGITQSPKYLFRKEGQNVTLSCEQNLNHDAMYWYRQDPGQGLRLIYYSQIVNDFQKGDIAEGYSVSREKKESFPLTVTSAQKNPTAFYLCASSIDDSRRGYTFGSGTRLTVV.

This chain connects TRBV5-5 to TRBJ1-3, with no clear D. The length of the CDR3 is 15 residues. Between the trimmed V and J ends, which lost 0 bases and 0 bases, there was a span of 7 bases. Germline loops: CDR1 SGHKS, CDR2 YYEKEE (reference sequence). The CDR3 coding sequence is TGTGCCAGCAGCTTGGACTGGAACTCTGGAAACACCATATATTTT. Amino acid sequence: CASSLDWNSGNTIYF.

This chain uses TRBV19 with TRBJ2-7; D is possibly TRBD2 (6 bases). This CDR3 has 14 residues. The V end lost 3 bases, the J end lost 3 bases, and 12 bases lay between the germline ends. Germline V gene data show CDR1 as LNHDA and CDR2 as SQIVND (reference sequence). The CDR3 loop reads CASSIAGRYYEQYF. The CDR3 DNA follows: TGTGCCAGTAGTATTGCGGGGCGCTACTACGAGCAGTACTTC.

The V and J genes are TRBV27 and TRBJ2-1; 8 nucleotides agree with TRBD2. Germline V gene sequence: CDR1 MNHEY, CDR2 SMNVEV (reference sequence). Trimming removed 10 bases from V and 2 bases from J; junction bases left unmatched: 7. The CDR3 totals 14 residues. CDR3: CATKLAATYNEQFF. CDR3 DNA sequence: TGTGCCACCAAACTAGCGGCAACCTACAATGAGCAGTTCTTC.

The chain couples TRBV5-6 to TRBJ2-1, with a possible D match to TRBD1 (6 bases). Germline V gene sequence: CDR1 SGHDT, CDR2 YYEEEE. Trimming stripped 2 bases from V and 2 bases from J, with 8 bases between. The CDR3 runs 14 residues. The CDR3 DNA reads TGTGCCAGCAGCTTAACAGGGACCTACAATGAGCAGTTCTTC. Translation: CASSLTGTYNEQFF.

The J gene is TRBJ2-1, the V gene TRBV2, with D hard to call. This CDR3 has 12 amino acids. The germline V gene encodes CDR1 SNHLY and CDR2 FYNNEI. Trimming removed 5 bases at V and 5 bases at J, with 7 bases between. CDR3: CASSLADNEQFF. The CDR3 region has the DNA TGTGCCAGCAGTTTGGCGGACAATGAGCAGTTCTTC.